These 4 T cell receptor beta chains share one sample of origin, sequenced in a study of cytotoxic CD8 clonotypes in ibrutinib-treated CLL. Sequenced by immunoSEQ multiplex PCR; TCRdb stores in-frame clones only, minus some. The sample holds 150,000 or so clones, about 84% seen once. Sequences were derived from PBMCs, sampled after 24 months of ibrutinib treatment. The receptors come from a human donor with chronic lymphocytic leukemia.

The chain couples TRBV4-2 to TRBJ2-6; D is undetermined. The CDR3 is made up of 17 amino acids. In germline, CDR1 is LGHNA, CDR2 YNFKEQ. V was pared by 0 bases and J by 1 base, with 10 bases between. CDR3 protein: CASSQDLGKSGANVLTF. The CDR3 bases are TGTGCCAGCAGCCAAGATTTGGGCAAATCTGGGGCCAACGTCCTGACTTTC.

The genes are TRBV29-1 and TRBJ2-3; a possible D gene is TRBD2 (7 bases). The CDR3 is 11 residues long. Trimming cost V 7 bases and J 6 bases, with 11 bases left between them. Germline V lookup: CDR1 SQVTM, CDR2 ANQGSEA. The CDR3 sequence: CSERGADTQYF. The CDR3 nucleotides read TGCAGCGAACGGGGGGCGGATACGCAGTATTTT.

The rearrangement uses TRBV6-6 and TRBJ1-2, with 10 nucleotides matching TRBD1. Germline V CDR1 and CDR2: MNHNY, SVGAGI (reference sequence). The ends lost 4 bases at V and 3 bases at J; junction bases unmatched: 5. CDR3 size: 15 residues. CDR3 sequence reads: CASSWGQGKDYGYTF. CDR3 sequence (DNA): TGTGCCAGCAGTTGGGGACAGGGGAAAGACTATGGCTACACCTTC.

This clone was detected once. The rearrangement uses TRBV6-5 and TRBJ2-7; tentative D call: TRBD2 (5 bases). Per the germline V gene, CDR1 is MNHEY and CDR2 is SVGAGI. The CDR3 covers 14 residues. Trimming left V 2 bases short and J 0 bases short, with 8 bases between. The CDR3 reads CASSYTGISYEQYF. CDR3 DNA: TGTGCCAGCAGTTACACCGGGATCTCCTACGAGCAGTACTTC.